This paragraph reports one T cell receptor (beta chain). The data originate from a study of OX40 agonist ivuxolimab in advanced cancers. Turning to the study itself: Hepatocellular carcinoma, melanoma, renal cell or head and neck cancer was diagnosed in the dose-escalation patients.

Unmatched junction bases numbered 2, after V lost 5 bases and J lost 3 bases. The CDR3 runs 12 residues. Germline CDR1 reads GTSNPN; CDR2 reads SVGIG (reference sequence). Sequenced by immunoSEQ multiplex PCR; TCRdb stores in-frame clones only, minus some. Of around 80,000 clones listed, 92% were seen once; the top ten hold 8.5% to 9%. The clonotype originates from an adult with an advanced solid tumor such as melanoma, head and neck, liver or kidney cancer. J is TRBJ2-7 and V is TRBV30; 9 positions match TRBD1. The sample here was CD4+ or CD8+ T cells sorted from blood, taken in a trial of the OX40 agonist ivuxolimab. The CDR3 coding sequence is TGTGCCTGGGACAGGGGGGTCTACGAGCAGTACTTC. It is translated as CAWDRGVYEQYF.